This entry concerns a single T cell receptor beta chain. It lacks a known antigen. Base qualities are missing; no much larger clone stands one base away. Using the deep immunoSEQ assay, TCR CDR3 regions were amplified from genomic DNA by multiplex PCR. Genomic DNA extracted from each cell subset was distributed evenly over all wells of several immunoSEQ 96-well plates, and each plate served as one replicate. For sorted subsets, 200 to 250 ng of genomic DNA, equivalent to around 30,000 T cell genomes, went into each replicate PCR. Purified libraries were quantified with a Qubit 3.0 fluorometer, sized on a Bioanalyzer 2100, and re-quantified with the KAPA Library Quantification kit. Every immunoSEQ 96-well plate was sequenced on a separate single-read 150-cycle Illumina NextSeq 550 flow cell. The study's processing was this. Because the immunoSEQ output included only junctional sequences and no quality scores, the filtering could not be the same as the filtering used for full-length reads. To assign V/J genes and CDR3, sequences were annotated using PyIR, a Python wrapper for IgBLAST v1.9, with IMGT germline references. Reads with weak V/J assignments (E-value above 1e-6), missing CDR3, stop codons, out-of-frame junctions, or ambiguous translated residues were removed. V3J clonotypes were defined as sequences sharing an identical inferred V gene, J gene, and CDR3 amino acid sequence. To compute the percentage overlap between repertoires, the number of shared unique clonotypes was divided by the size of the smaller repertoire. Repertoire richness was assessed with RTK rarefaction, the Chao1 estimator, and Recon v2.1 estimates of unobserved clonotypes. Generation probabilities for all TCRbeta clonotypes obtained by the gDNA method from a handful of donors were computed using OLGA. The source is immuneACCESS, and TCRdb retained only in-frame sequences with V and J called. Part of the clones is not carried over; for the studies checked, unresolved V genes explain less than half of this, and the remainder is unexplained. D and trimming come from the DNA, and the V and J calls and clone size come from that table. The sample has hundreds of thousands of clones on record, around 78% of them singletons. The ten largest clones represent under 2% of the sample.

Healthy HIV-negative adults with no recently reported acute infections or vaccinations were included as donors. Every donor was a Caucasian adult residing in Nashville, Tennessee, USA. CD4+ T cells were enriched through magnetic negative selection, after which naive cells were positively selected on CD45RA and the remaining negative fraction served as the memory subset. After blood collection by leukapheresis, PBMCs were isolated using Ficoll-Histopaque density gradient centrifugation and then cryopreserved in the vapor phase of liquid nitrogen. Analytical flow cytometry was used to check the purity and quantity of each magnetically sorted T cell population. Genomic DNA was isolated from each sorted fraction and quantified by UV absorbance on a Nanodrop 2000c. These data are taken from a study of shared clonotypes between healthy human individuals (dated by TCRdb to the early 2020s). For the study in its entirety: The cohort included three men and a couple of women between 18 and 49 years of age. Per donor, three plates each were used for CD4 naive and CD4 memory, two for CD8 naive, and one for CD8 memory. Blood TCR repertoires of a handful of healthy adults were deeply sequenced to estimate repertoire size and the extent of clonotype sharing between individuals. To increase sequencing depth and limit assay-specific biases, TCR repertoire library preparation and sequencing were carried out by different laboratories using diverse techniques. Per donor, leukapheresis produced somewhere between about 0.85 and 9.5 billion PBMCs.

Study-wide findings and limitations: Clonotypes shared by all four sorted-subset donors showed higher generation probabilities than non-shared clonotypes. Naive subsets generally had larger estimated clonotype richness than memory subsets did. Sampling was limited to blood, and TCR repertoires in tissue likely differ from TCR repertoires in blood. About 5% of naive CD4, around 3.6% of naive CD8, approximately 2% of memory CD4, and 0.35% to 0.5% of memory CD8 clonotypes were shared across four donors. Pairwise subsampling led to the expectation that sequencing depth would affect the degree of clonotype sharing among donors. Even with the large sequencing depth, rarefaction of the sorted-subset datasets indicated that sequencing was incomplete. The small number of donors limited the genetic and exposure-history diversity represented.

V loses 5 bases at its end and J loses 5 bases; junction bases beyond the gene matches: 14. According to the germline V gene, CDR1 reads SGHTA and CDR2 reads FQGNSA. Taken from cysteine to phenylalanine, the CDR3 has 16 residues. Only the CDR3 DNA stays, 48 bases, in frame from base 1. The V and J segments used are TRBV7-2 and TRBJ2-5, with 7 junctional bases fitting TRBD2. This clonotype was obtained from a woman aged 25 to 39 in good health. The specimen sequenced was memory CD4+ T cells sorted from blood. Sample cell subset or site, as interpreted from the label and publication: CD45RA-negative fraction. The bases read TGTGCCAGCAGCCACAACGCCCTTGCGGGAGTGGAGACCCAGTACTTC. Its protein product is CASSHNALAGVETQYF.